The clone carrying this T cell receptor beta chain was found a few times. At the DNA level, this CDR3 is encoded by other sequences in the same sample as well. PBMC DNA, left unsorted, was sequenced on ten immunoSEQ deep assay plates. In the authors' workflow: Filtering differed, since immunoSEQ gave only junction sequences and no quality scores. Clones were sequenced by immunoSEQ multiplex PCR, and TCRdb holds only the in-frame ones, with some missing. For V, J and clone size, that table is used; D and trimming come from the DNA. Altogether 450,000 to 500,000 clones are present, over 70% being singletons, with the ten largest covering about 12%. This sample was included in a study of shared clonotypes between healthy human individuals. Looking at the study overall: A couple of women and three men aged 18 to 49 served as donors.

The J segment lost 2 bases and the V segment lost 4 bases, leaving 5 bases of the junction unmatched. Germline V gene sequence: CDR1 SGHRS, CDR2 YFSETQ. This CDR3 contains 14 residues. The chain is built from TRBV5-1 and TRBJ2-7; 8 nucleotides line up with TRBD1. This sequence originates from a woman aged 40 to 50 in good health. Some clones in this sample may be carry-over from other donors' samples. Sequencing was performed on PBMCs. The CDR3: CASSPGQGAYEQYF. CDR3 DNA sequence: TGCGCCAGCAGCCCCGGACAGGGAGCCTACGAGCAGTACTTC.